The 20 T cell receptor beta chains in this list originate from one sample, sequenced in a study of T cells in Graves' hyperthyroidism and ophthalmopathy. TCR beta CDR3 region amplification was performed from RNA transcripts. First-round RT-PCR with HTBI primers amplified the TCR CDR3 region. MiXCR, run by TCRdb on the multiplex PCR reads, gives a single entry per CDR3 protein. In the table there are hundreds of thousands of distinct CDR3 sequences, roughly 15% of which are singletons. The sample was blood. Source of these receptors: a woman aged 40-49 years with Graves' ophthalmopathy.

This clonotype was seen a few times. The chain couples TRBV7-2 to TRBJ2-2; D is ambiguous. CDR3 length: 14 amino acids. CDR1 and CDR2 from the germline V gene are SGHTA and FQGNSA. V was clipped by 5 bases and J by 1 base, with 8 bases between them. Here the CDR3 reads CASSVLGNTGELFF. CDR3 coding DNA: TGTGCCAGCAGCGTTCTAGGGAACACCGGGGAGCTGTTTTTT.

This chain links TRBV30 with TRBJ2-5; the match to TRBD2 covers 9 bases. V lost 2 bases and J lost 1; bases outside the gene matches: 11. CDR1 and CDR2 (germline): GTSNPN, SVGIG (reference sequence). The CDR3 runs 17 residues. This CDR3 reads CAWSQAGGHPFQETQYF. CDR3 DNA sequence: TGTGCCTGGAGTCAGGCGGGAGGGCATCCTTTCCAAGAGACCCAGTACTTC.

As for this clonotype: The junction departs from germline at one end; a sequencing error may be responsible. This chain uses TRBV2 with TRBJ2-1; D is perhaps TRBD2 (5 bases). CDR3 length equals 14 residues. Germline V CDR1 and CDR2: SNHLY, FYNNEI. The CDR3 DNA reads TGTGCCAGCAAGGAGTCAGGAGGAGACAATAAGCAGTTCTTC. Translated, it gives CASKESGGDNKQFF.

This clonotype was picked up many times. This chain uses TRBV28 with TRBJ2-2; TRBD2 agrees at 10 bases. The CDR3 is 19 amino acids. J lost 0 bases, V lost 6 bases, and 13 bases had no gene match. Looked up from germline, CDR1 is MDHEN and CDR2 is SYDVKM. The CDR3 region has the DNA TGTGCCAGCAGCATTACCGGGACTAGCGTAATCGCGAACACCGGGGAGCTGTTTTTT. It specifies CASSITGTSVIANTGELFF.

This clonotype was counted ten times or more. The V call is TRBV2, the J call TRBJ1-6; D uncertain. The CDR3 has 15 amino acids. Germline V gene lookup returns CDR1 SNHLY and CDR2 FYNNEI. The ends were cut back, 6 bases at V and 8 bases at J, with 17 bases in the middle. The CDR3 coding sequence is TGTGCCAGCAGGGGTGAGAAGGGAGCTCATTCACCCCTCCACTTT. Protein product: CASRGEKGAHSPLHF.

The V gene is TRBV6-1, the J gene TRBJ1-1; a possible D gene is TRBD1 (6 bases). CDR3 length equals 13 residues. CDR1 MNHNS and CDR2 SASEGT come from the germline V gene. V lost 8 bases and J lost 11, with 21 bases in between. CDR3: CASYHRGQTGAFF. The CDR3 DNA is TGTGCCAGCTACCACCGGGGGCAGACCGGTGCTTTCTTT.

On this clonotype itself: This may stem from a read error, because a much larger clone lies one nucleotide away. This rearrangement joins TRBV28 to TRBJ2-6; D might be TRBD1 (6 bases). Trimming pared 6 bases from V and 0 bases from J, leaving 15 bases between. Looked up from germline, CDR1 is MDHEN and CDR2 is SYDVKM. The CDR3 has 17 amino acids. CDR3 coding DNA: TGTGCCAGCAGCCAAGGGGGTTCTCACTCTGGGGCCAACGTCCTGACTTTC. Translating gives CASSQGGSHSGANVLTF.

The V gene is TRBV19, the J gene TRBJ2-5, with D unclear. The V gene lost 5 bases and the J gene lost 0 bases, with 10 bases spanning the gap. The germline gives CDR1 LNHDA, CDR2 SQIVND (reference sequence). This CDR3 has 14 amino acids. The CDR3 loop is CASSPRVHQETQYF. CDR3 nucleotide sequence: TGTGCCAGTAGTCCCCGGGTCCACCAAGAGACCCAGTACTTC.

The V and J genes are TRBV29-1 and TRBJ2-6; 8 bases line up with TRBD1. The germline V gene encodes CDR1 SQVTM and CDR2 ANQGSEA. V trimming: 4 bases; J trimming: 0 bases; junction bases outside the gene matches: 2. The CDR3 totals 15 residues. The CDR3 bases are TGCAGCGTTGTCGGGACAGGCTCTGGGGCCAACGTCCTGACTTTC. Translation: CSVVGTGSGANVLTF.

This chain links TRBV29-1 with TRBJ2-1; no reliable D call. The CDR3 consists of 13 residues. Trimming took off 4 bases at V and 6 bases at J, with 13 bases between the two ends. Per germline, CDR1 SQVTM and CDR2 ANQGSEA. CDR3 in DNA: TGCAGCGTTGTGACTTCCCCTTCCAATGAGCAGTTCTTC. Its protein is CSVVTSPSNEQFF.

This clonotype was counted at least ten times. The chain recombines TRBV10-3 with TRBJ2-5, with D uncertain. The CDR3 has 14 residues. CDR1 is ENHRY, CDR2 SYGVKD, per germline. The CDR3 reads CAPFDEWVRETQYF. The DNA of the CDR3 is TGTGCGCCCTTCGATGAATGGGTTAGGGAGACCCAGTACTTC.

For this clonotype: This may be a read error, as it is one base from a much larger clone. The V call is TRBV18, the J call TRBJ2-7; D may match TRBD1 or TRBD2 (5 bases each). Deletions cut 7 bases from V and 7 bases from J, with 11 bases between. There are 11 residues in the CDR3. Germline CDR1 KGHSH, CDR2 LQKENI. The CDR3 nucleotides read TGTGCCAGCTACTGGGACGGTGAGCAGTACTTC. This encodes CASYWDGEQYF. Together with reference TRBV18 and TRBJ2-7, the CDR3 gives the full variable domain: NAGVMQNPRHLVRRRGQEARLRCSPMKGHSHVYWYRQLPEEGLKFMVYLQKENIIDESGMPKERFSAEFPKEGPSILRIQQVVRGDSAAYFCASYWDGEQYFGPGTRLTVT.

The rearrangement uses TRBV4-1 and TRBJ2-3, with D unresolved. Germline V gene data show CDR1 as MGHRA and CDR2 as YSYEKL. The germline V and J ends were trimmed by 1 base and 6 bases, with 8 bases remaining between them. The CDR3 covers 13 residues. The CDR3 spells CASSQVWRDTQYF. DNA of the CDR3: TGCGCCAGCAGCCAAGTGTGGCGGGATACGCAGTATTTT.

V gene TRBV20-1 combines with J gene TRBJ1-6, with TRBD1 identical over 7 bases. CDR1 and CDR2 (germline): DFQATT, SNEGSKA (reference sequence). V lost 0 bases to trimming and J lost 6 bases; unmatched junction nucleotides: 11. The CDR3 is 17 amino acids. CDR3 residues: CSARDLRGGGLNSPLHF. The CDR3 DNA reads as TGCAGTGCTAGAGATCTACGAGGAGGGGGCCTTAATTCACCCCTCCACTTT.

In its sample, this clonotype was seen a few times. The CDR3 region has the DNA TGTGCCAGCAGGCCCCGGCATGATAGCAATCAGCCCCAGCATTTT. Translating it yields CASRPRHDSNQPQHF. This rearrangement joins TRBV27 to TRBJ1-5; D gene ambiguous. Germline lookup yields CDR1 MNHEY and CDR2 SMNVEV (reference sequence). V was pared by 6 bases and J by 0 bases, with 12 bases between. The CDR3 extends over 15 amino acids.

This clonotype was counted a few times. The CDR3 sequence is CASMVTANSYNEQFF. Here the CDR3 DNA reads TGCGCCAGCATGGTGACTGCAAACTCCTACAATGAGCAGTTCTTC. The rearrangement uses TRBV5-1 and TRBJ2-1; no definite D call. The CDR3 has 15 amino acids. Germline loops: CDR1 SGHRS, CDR2 YFSETQ. Trimming left V 6 bases short and J 0 bases short, with 13 bases between. The full variable domain, completed using reference TRBV5-1 and TRBJ2-1, is KAGVTQTPRYLIKTRGQQVTLSCSPISGHRSVSWYQQTPGQGLQFLFEYFSETQRNKGNFPGRFSGRQFSNSRSEMNVSTLELGDSALYLCASMVTANSYNEQFFGPGTRLTVL.

This clonotype was counted ten times or more. This chain links TRBV20-1 with TRBJ2-1, with D tentatively TRBD2 (5 bases). The CDR3 is 13 amino acids. Germline V CDR1 and CDR2: DFQATT, SNEGSKA (reference sequence). V dropped 8 bases and J dropped 3 bases, with 14 bases sitting between them. CDR3 sequence (DNA): TGCAGTTCAAAAGCGGCCCTCTACAATGAGCAGTTCTTC. Encoded protein: CSSKAALYNEQFF.

The chain has TRBV10-2 and TRBJ2-7; the match to TRBD1 covers 7 bases. The CDR3 has 12 amino acids. Germline CDR1 reads WSHSY; CDR2 reads SAAADI. V trimming: 4 bases; J trimming: 10 bases; junction bases outside the gene matches: 7. CDR3 in DNA: TGCGCCAGCAGTGGCACCGGGACAGTTCAGTACTTC. Translating it yields CASSGTGTVQYF.

J is TRBJ2-7 and V is TRBV3-1, with TRBD1 matching over 9 bases. In germline, CDR1 is LGHDT, CDR2 YNNKEL (reference sequence). The V and J ends lost 5 bases and 5 bases, in that order; junction bases with no gene match: 7. The CDR3 is made up of 14 amino acids. In DNA form, the CDR3 reads TGTGCCAGCAGCACCCGGGACAGGGACCACGAGCAGTACTTC. Protein: CASSTRDRDHEQYF.

Regarding this clonotype: Mismatch with germline at one junction end may stem from a read error. The rearrangement links TRBV12-3 or TRBV12-4 to TRBJ2-7; 8 nucleotides agree with TRBD1. The CDR3 contains 15 residues. CDR3 region: CAGSLSGTGSYEQYF. The CDR3 nucleotides read TGTGCCGGCAGTTTAAGTGGGACAGGCTCCTACGAGCAGTACTTC.